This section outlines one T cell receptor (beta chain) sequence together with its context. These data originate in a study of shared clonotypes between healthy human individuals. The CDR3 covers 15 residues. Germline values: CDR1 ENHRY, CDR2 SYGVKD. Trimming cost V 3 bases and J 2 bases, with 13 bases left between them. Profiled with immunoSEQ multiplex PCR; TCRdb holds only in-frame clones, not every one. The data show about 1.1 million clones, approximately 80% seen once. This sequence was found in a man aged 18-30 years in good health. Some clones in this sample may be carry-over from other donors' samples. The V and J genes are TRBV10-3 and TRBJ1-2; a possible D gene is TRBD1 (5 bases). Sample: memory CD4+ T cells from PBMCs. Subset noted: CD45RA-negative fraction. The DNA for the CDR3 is TGTGCCATCAGTGATCGGGGGAGTGAAAACTATGGCTACACCTTC. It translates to CAISDRGSENYGYTF.